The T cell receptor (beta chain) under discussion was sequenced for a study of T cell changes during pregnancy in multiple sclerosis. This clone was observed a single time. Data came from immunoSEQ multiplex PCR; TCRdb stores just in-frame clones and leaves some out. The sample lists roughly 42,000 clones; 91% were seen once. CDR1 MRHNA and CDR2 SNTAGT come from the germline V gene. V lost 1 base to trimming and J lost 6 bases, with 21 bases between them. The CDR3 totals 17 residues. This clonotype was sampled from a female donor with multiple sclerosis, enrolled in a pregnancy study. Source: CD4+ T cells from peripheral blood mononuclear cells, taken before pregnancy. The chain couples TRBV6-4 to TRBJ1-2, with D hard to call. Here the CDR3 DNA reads TGTGCCAGCAGTGACTTCTACACATCGAGACGGGATGATGGCTACACCTTC. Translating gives CASSDFYTSRRDDGYTF.